The 20 T cell receptor beta chains reported below all come from one sample, sequenced in a study of identical twins. TCRdb fed the 5' RACE reads into MiXCR, producing one record per CDR3 protein. The sample has 1.5 million to 2 million distinct CDR3 sequences, more than 30% seen once. Sequences were obtained from cord blood. The receptors derive from a newborn girl in good health.

This clonotype was recorded a few times. The chain has TRBV20-1 and TRBJ2-1, with D maybe TRBD2 (6 bases). Germline V lookup: CDR1 DFQATT, CDR2 SNEGSKA (reference sequence). The CDR3 runs to 13 residues. Trimming stripped 7 bases from V and 0 bases from J, with 10 bases between. Written as DNA, the CDR3 is TGCAGTGGAAGAGCGGGCTCCTACAATGAGCAGTTCTTC. It translates to CSGRAGSYNEQFF.

The gene calls are TRBV7-9 and TRBJ2-7; 8 bases fit TRBD1. V was clipped by 5 bases and J by 7 bases; unmatched bases: 13. Per germline, CDR1 SEHNR and CDR2 FQNEAQ (reference sequence). This CDR3 is built from 15 residues. The CDR3 sequence: CASSPPGQATNEQYF. CDR3 coding DNA: TGTGCCAGCAGCCCTCCGGGACAGGCTACGAATGAGCAGTACTTC.

V and J are TRBV29-1 and TRBJ2-5; D is perhaps TRBD1 (7 bases). The germline V gene has CDR1 SQVTM and CDR2 ANQGSEA. Trimming cost V 7 bases and J 4 bases, with 19 bases left between them. The CDR3 totals 14 residues. CDR3 nucleotides: TGCAGCGCCGAGAACAGGGGAGGAGGAGAGACCCAGTACTTC. Protein product: CSAENRGGGETQYF.

The chain is built from TRBV4-1 and TRBJ2-4; 7 bases line up with TRBD2. The CDR3 is 13 residues long. Germline V lookup: CDR1 MGHRA, CDR2 YSYEKL. Trimming removed 1 base from V and 13 bases from J; junction bases left unmatched: 7. The CDR3 protein is CASSQVWVREQYF. The CDR3 DNA follows: TGCGCCAGCAGCCAAGTATGGGTGCGGGAGCAGTACTTC.

This clonotype was seen a few times. CDR3 region: CASSLQGAEDSGANVLTF. The CDR3 DNA sequence: TGTGCCAGCAGTTTACAGGGGGCGGAGGACTCTGGGGCCAACGTCCTGACTTTC. The chain has TRBV27 and TRBJ2-6; 8 bases fit TRBD1. Trimming removed 2 bases from V and 0 bases from J; junction bases left unmatched: 6. The CDR3 is 18 amino acids. The germline V gene encodes CDR1 MNHEY and CDR2 SMNVEV (reference sequence).

The chain links TRBV2 to TRBJ2-7; D tentatively reads TRBD1 or TRBD2 (5 bases each). V dropped 5 bases and J dropped 6 bases, with 17 bases sitting between them. Germline V gives CDR1 SNHLY, CDR2 FYNNEI. CDR3 length equals 14 residues. The CDR3 DNA reads as TGTGCCAGCAGTTCGGGGCAATCTTTCGGCGAGCAGTACTTC. Protein sequence: CASSSGQSFGEQYF.

About this clonotype: Possible read error: a much larger clone is one base away. The gene calls are TRBV2 and TRBJ2-5; 11 bases fit TRBD2. The length of the CDR3 is 14 residues. Per the germline V gene, CDR1 is SNHLY and CDR2 is FYNNEI. With 9 bases clipped from V and 11 bases from J, the junction kept 14 bases outside the gene matches. The CDR3 reads CARLRLAGNNEQYF. The CDR3 DNA reads TGTGCCAGATTAAGACTAGCGGGGAACAATGAGCAGTACTTC. The full variable domain, with the rest looked up from reference TRBV2 and TRBJ2-5, is EPEVTQTPSHQVTQMGQEVILRCVPISNHLYFYWYRQILGQKVEFLVSFYNNEISEKSEIFDDQFSVERPDGSNFTLKIRSTKLEDSAMYFCARLRLAGNNEQYFGPGTRLLVL.

The J gene is TRBJ2-5, the V gene TRBV5-1; the match to TRBD2 covers 8 bases. The CDR3 is 17 amino acids. The germline V gene encodes CDR1 SGHRS and CDR2 YFSETQ. Trimming at V came to 4 bases and at J to 1 base, leaving 12 bases not matched to a gene. The CDR3 sequence is CASSPPGWRGVQETQYF. The CDR3 DNA reads as TGCGCCAGCAGCCCGCCAGGTTGGCGGGGGGTCCAAGAGACCCAGTACTTC.

This clonotype was observed a few times. The J gene is TRBJ1-6, the V gene TRBV14, with D possibly being TRBD1 (6 bases). This CDR3 comprises 15 residues. Germline CDR1 SGHDN, CDR2 FVKESK. Trimming shortened V by 2 bases and J by 14 bases, and 19 bases separated the two germline ends. CDR3 sequence reads: CASSQYAGHPISLHF. The CDR3 nucleotides read TGTGCCAGCAGCCAATATGCGGGACACCCTATCTCCCTCCACTTT. Full variable domain (remainder filled in from reference TRBV14 and TRBJ1-6): EAGVTQFPSHSVIEKGQTVTLRCDPISGHDNLYWYRRVMGKEIKFLLHFVKESKQDESGMPNNRFLAERTGGTYSTLKVQPAELEDSGVYFCASSQYAGHPISLHFGNGTRLTVT.

The chain combines TRBV30 with TRBJ2-3; D possibly corresponds to TRBD2 (6 bases). V was shortened by 4 bases and J by 6 bases, with 17 bases between the two germline ends. The length of the CDR3 is 14 residues. CDR1 and CDR2 from the germline V gene are GTSNPN and SVGIG (reference sequence). The CDR3 DNA reads TGTGCCTGGACCCCAGGAGGGCTGGGGGATACGCAGTATTTT. It translates to CAWTPGGLGDTQYF.

This clonotype was detected many times. The genes are TRBV7-2 and TRBJ1-2, with TRBD1 matching 7 bases. V lost 2 bases and J lost 7; bases outside the gene matches: 1. Germline-derived CDR1 and CDR2 are SGHTA and FQGNSA. The CDR3 length is 12 residues. For the CDR3, the DNA is TGTGCCAGCAGCTTAAACAGGGGTGGCTACACCTTC. Translated, it gives CASSLNRGGYTF.

Concerning this clonotype itself: Sequence at one end of the junction differs from germline and may be a read error. The J gene is TRBJ2-1, the V gene TRBV27; 8 bases line up with TRBD2. CDR3 length: 15 amino acids. Germline CDR1 and CDR2: MNHEY and SMNVEV (reference sequence). The DNA for the CDR3 is TGTGCCAGCAGTCCCCGACTAGCGTGGGGCAATGACCAGTTCTTC. Encoded protein: CASSPRLAWGNDQFF.

This clonotype came up many times. The chain employs TRBV9 and TRBJ2-3; TRBD1 agrees at 10 bases. With V trimmed by 3 bases and J by 3 bases, 7 bases remained unmatched. The CDR3 is 16 amino acids. Per the germline V gene, CDR1 is SGDLS and CDR2 is YYNGEE. DNA of the CDR3: TGTGCCAGCAGCGCGGGGGACAGGGGAGGTACAGATACGCAGTATTTT. Translating gives CASSAGDRGGTDTQYF.

V and J are TRBV20-1 and TRBJ1-5; D may be TRBD1 (5 bases). The V and J ends lost 6 bases and 4 bases respectively, with 16 bases between them. This CDR3 spans 14 amino acids. CDR1 DFQATT and CDR2 SNEGSKA come from the germline V gene (reference sequence). CDR3 residues: CSATEGSGNQPQHF. CDR3 nucleotides: TGCAGTGCCACAGAGGGGAGTGGGAATCAGCCCCAGCATTTT.

This clonotype was seen only a few times. The V call is TRBV7-6, the J call TRBJ1-1, with 7 bases matching TRBD1. Germline V CDR1 and CDR2: SGHVS, FNYEAQ. Germline trimming cut 1 base from V and 8 bases from J; bases unmatched to any gene: 4. CDR3 length: 13 residues. CDR3 bases: TGTGCCAGCAGCTTAGGTTCAGGGGGGGAAGCTTTCTTT. This encodes CASSLGSGGEAFF.

The rearrangement links TRBV20-1 to TRBJ2-3; D may be TRBD1 (7 bases). CDR3 length: 15 amino acids. Germline V gene sequence: CDR1 DFQATT, CDR2 SNEGSKA (reference sequence). V was clipped by 3 bases and J by 9 bases, with 22 bases between them. In DNA, the CDR3 is TGCAGTGCTAGCGTTATCGGCCAGGGGGGAGGAACGCAGTATTTT. Translating gives CSASVIGQGGGTQYF.

This sequence joins TRBV5-1 and TRBJ1-1; 9 nucleotides agree with TRBD1. The length of the CDR3 is 15 residues. The trim removed 3 bases at V and 0 bases at J, leaving 3 bases unmatched. CDR1 is SGHRS and CDR2 is YFSETQ in the germline V gene. The CDR3 is CASSSGQGMNTEAFF. DNA for the CDR3: TGCGCCAGCAGCTCGGGACAGGGCATGAACACTGAAGCTTTCTTT.

The sample holds a few counts of this clonotype. The chain is built from TRBV20-1 and TRBJ1-5, with D perhaps TRBD1 (5 bases). Per germline, CDR1 DFQATT and CDR2 SNEGSKA (reference sequence). Trimming removed 5 bases at V and 6 bases at J, with 14 bases between. The CDR3 covers 13 residues. CDR3 coding DNA: TGCAGTGCTTGTGTGGGGGGAAGTCAGCCCCAGCATTTT. Translated, it gives CSACVGGSQPQHF.

The V call is TRBV4-1, the J call TRBJ2-3; TRBD1 matches 10 bases. V shed 3 bases, J shed 2 bases, and the junction held 8 bases outside the gene matches. Germline V gene data show CDR1 as MGHRA and CDR2 as YSYEKL. The CDR3 is made up of 17 amino acids. Written as DNA, the CDR3 is TGCGCCAGCAGCCAGGCCGGGACAGGGGCGTACACAGATACGCAGTATTTT. This encodes CASSQAGTGAYTDTQYF.

At least ten counts were recorded for this clonotype. The rearrangement joins TRBV6-1 to TRBJ1-5; no clear D gene. The V gene lost 6 bases and the J gene lost 4 bases, with 4 bases spanning the gap. This CDR3 spans 11 amino acids. Germline assignment: CDR1 MNHNS and CDR2 SASEGT. DNA of the CDR3: TGTGCCAGCAGGGAAAATCAGCCCCAGCATTTT. It codes for CASRENQPQHF.